This T cell receptor (beta chain) was identified in a study of cytomegalovirus exposure and HLA in healthy donors. PCR used 60 Vbeta primers and 13 Jbeta primers. The protocol was immunoSEQ multiplex PCR, while the TCRdb copy is restricted to in-frame clones and leaves out a portion. The sample contains tens of thousands of clones, 53% of which appear only once. The sequenced sample consisted of PBMCs. The clonotype originates from a middle-aged woman in good health and CMV-seropositive.

The CDR3 spells CASSFPSGVQETQYF. CDR3 DNA: TGTGCCAGCAGCTTTCCTAGCGGGGTCCAAGAGACCCAGTACTTC. The gene calls are TRBV7-6 and TRBJ2-5, with 9 nucleotides matching TRBD2. Germline assignment: CDR1 SGHVS and CDR2 FNYEAQ. CDR3 length: 15 residues. V lost 3 bases to trimming and J lost 1 base; unmatched junction nucleotides: 3.